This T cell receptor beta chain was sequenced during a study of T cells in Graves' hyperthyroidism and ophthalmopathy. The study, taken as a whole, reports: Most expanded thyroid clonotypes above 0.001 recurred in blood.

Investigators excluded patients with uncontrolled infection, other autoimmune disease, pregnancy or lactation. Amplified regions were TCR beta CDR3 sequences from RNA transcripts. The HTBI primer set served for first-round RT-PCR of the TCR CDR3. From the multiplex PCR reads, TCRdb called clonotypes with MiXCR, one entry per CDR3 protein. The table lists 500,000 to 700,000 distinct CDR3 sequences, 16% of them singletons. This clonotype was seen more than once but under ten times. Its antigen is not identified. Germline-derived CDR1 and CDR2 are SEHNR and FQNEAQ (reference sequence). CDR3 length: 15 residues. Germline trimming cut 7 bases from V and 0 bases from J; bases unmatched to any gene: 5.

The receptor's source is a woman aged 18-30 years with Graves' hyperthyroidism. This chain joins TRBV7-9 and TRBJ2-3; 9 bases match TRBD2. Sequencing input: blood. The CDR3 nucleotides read TGTGCCAGCACCGGGACTAGCAGTAGCACAGATACGCAGTATTTT. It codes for CASTGTSSSTDTQYF.